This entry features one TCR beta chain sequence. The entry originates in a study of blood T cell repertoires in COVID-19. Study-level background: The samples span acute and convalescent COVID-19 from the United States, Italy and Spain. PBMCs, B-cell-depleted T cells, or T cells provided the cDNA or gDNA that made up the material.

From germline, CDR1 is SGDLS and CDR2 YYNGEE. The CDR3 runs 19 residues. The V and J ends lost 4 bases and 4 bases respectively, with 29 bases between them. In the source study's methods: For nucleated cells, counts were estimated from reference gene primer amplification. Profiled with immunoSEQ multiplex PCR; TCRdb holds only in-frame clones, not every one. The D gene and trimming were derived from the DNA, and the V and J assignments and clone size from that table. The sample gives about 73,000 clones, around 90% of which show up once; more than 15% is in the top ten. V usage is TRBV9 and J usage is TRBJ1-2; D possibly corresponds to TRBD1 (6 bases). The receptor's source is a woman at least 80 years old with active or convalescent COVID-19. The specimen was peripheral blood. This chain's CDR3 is CASSPGAGGRPIQGYGYTF. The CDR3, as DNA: TGTGCCAGCAGCCCCGGAGCGGGGGGCAGGCCGATACAGGGCTATGGCTACACCTTC.